The 27 T cell receptor beta chains below all came from one sample that was sequenced in a study of CD8+CD57+ T cells in acquired aplastic anemia. CD8+CD57+ cell expansion had been shown by flow cytometry in patients chosen for sequencing. CDR3 and TCR beta VDJ profiling relied on genomic DNA as the template. MiXCR, applied by TCRdb to the reads, yields one record per CDR3 protein. In the table there are 170,000 or so distinct CDR3 sequences, more than 40% of which are singletons. Sequencing was done on a sample of sorted CD4+, CD8+, or CD8+CD57+ T cells (not recorded which) from PBMCs. Receptors originate from a human donor with aplastic anemia.

This clonotype occurred a few times. This rearrangement joins TRBV10-3 to TRBJ1-1; a possible D gene is TRBD1 (5 bases). Trimming pared 3 bases from V and 6 bases from J, leaving 11 bases between. From germline, CDR1 is ENHRY and CDR2 SYGVKD. This CDR3 is built from 13 residues. The CDR3 here is CAISDGASPEAFF. The CDR3 nucleotides read TGTGCCATCAGTGACGGGGCATCCCCTGAAGCTTTCTTT.

The J gene is TRBJ2-7, the V gene TRBV9; tentative D call: TRBD2 (6 bases). The CDR3 has 15 residues. Trimming removed 4 bases at V and 3 bases at J, with 17 bases between. Germline CDR1 and CDR2: SGDLS and YYNGEE. The CDR3 here is CASSRGGVGDYEQYF. The CDR3 DNA reads as TGTGCCAGCAGCCGTGGCGGGGTAGGGGACTACGAGCAGTACTTC.

This clonotype was counted at least ten times. This rearrangement joins TRBV4-1 to TRBJ2-7; 7 bases line up with TRBD2. This CDR3 is 16 amino acids long. With V trimmed by 0 bases and J by 1 base, 6 bases remained unmatched. Germline V CDR1 and CDR2: MGHRA, YSYEKL. CDR3 amino acids: CASSQEATSSSYEQYF. The CDR3 nucleotides read TGCGCCAGCAGCCAAGAAGCGACTAGCTCTTCCTACGAGCAGTACTTC.

This rearrangement joins TRBV7-8 to TRBJ2-7; TRBD1 aligns across 7 bases. The germline gives CDR1 SGHVS, CDR2 FQNEAQ. The J segment lost 5 bases and the V segment lost 7 bases, leaving 14 bases of the junction unmatched. The CDR3 extends over 15 amino acids. The DNA of the CDR3 is TGTGCCAGCACCTTGCTGACAGGGAGTGTCGACGAGCAGTACTTC. The encoded protein is CASTLLTGSVDEQYF.

This clonotype was recorded at least ten times. The J gene is TRBJ1-6, the V gene TRBV2; D unresolved. Deletions cut 8 bases from V and 5 bases from J, with 10 bases between. From germline, CDR1 is SNHLY and CDR2 FYNNEI. This CDR3 contains 13 residues. This CDR3 reads CASQRSDNSPLHF. In DNA, the CDR3 is TGTGCCAGCCAGAGGTCTGATAATTCACCCCTCCACTTT.

This clonotype occurred many times. The chain uses TRBV7-9 and TRBJ2-3; 14 nucleotides match TRBD2. The CDR3 contains 16 residues. The germline V gene encodes CDR1 SEHNR and CDR2 FQNEAQ (reference sequence). The V segment lost 5 bases and the J segment 3 bases; nucleotides outside the gene matches: 4. CDR3 residues: CASSGGLAGVTDTQYF. CDR3 DNA: TGTGCCAGCAGCGGGGGACTAGCGGGAGTAACAGATACGCAGTATTTT.

This clonotype has ten or more counts. This chain uses TRBV13 with TRBJ2-5; 10 positions agree with TRBD2. Trimming at V came to 5 bases and at J to 4 bases, leaving 7 bases not matched to a gene. Germline V gene data show CDR1 as PRHDT and CDR2 as FYEKMQ (reference sequence). The CDR3 runs to 15 residues. For the CDR3, the DNA is TGTGCCAGCAGCCAACAGCGGGAGGGCCGAGAGACCCAGTACTTC. It encodes CASSQQREGRETQYF.

The sample holds many counts of this clonotype. CDR3 sequence (DNA): TGTGCCACCAGTGATTTCAGCCGGGATACGCAGTATTTT. It is translated as CATSDFSRDTQYF. The chain is built from TRBV24-1 and TRBJ2-3; D is unclear. Per the germline V gene, CDR1 is KGHDR and CDR2 is SFDVKD. V was clipped by 1 base and J by 6 bases, with 7 bases between them. The CDR3 covers 13 residues.

Turning to this clonotype: A much larger clone differs by one base, so this may be a read error. This rearrangement joins TRBV4-1 to TRBJ2-5, with D hard to call. Germline V gene lookup returns CDR1 MGHRA and CDR2 YSYEKL. Trimming left V 0 bases short and J 0 bases short, with 8 bases between. The CDR3 consists of 15 residues. CDR3 nucleotides: TGCGCCAGCAGCCAAGATTCCGTGCACCAAGAGACCCAGTACTTC. Protein: CASSQDSVHQETQYF.

This clonotype was detected ten times or more. The rearrangement links TRBV2 to TRBJ2-7; 8 bases map to TRBD1. There are 14 residues in the CDR3. From germline, CDR1 is SNHLY and CDR2 FYNNEI. With 7 bases clipped from V and 5 bases from J, the junction kept 10 bases outside the gene matches. In DNA form, the CDR3 reads TGTGCCAGCACCCGAACGGCAGGGGGCAACGAGCAGTACTTC. This codes for CASTRTAGGNEQYF. The complete variable domain, with remaining parts taken from reference TRBV2 and TRBJ2-7, reads EPEVTQTPSHQVTQMGQEVILRCVPISNHLYFYWYRQILGQKVEFLVSFYNNEISEKSEIFDDQFSVERPDGSNFTLKIRSTKLEDSAMYFCASTRTAGGNEQYFGPGTRLTVT.

As to this clonotype: Just one base apart from a much larger clone, this may be a read error. The chain has TRBV5-1 and TRBJ2-6; 11 positions match TRBD1. The CDR3 is made up of 18 amino acids. Germline assignment: CDR1 SGHRS and CDR2 YFSETQ. CDR3: CAGPGQGDPFSWANVLTF. CDR3 DNA sequence: TGCGCCGGACCGGGACAGGGGGATCCCTTCTCTTGGGCCAACGTCCTGACTTTC.

The chain uses TRBV24-1 and TRBJ2-3; 7 bases agree with TRBD2. V shed 5 bases, J shed 5 bases, and the junction held 0 bases outside the gene matches. The CDR3 totals 12 residues. Germline CDR1 and CDR2: KGHDR and SFDVKD. This CDR3 reads CATSGEGDTQYF. In DNA, the CDR3 is TGTGCCACCAGTGGGGAGGGAGATACGCAGTATTTT.

This clonotype was seen repeatedly, ten times or more. V is TRBV9 and J is TRBJ2-2; 7 bases map to TRBD1. The CDR3 length is 15 residues. Germline CDR1 reads SGDLS; CDR2 reads YYNGEE. V trimming: 0 bases; J trimming: 6 bases; junction bases outside the gene matches: 5. The CDR3 DNA is TGTGCCAGCAGCGTAGGACAGGGTGACGCCGGGGAGCTGTTTTTT. The encoded protein is CASSVGQGDAGELFF.

This chain joins TRBV6-1 and TRBJ2-5; D possibly corresponds to TRBD2 (6 bases). Germline values: CDR1 MNHNS, CDR2 SASEGT. The V and J ends lost 3 bases and 5 bases respectively, with 13 bases between them. CDR3 size: 14 residues. The CDR3 DNA reads as TGTGCCAGCAGTGACGACCCTCGGGGGGAGACCCAGTACTTC. Its protein product is CASSDDPRGETQYF.

To note about this clonotype: This clone may be a read error of a much larger clone one base away. Without the conserved terminal phenylalanine or tryptophan, this CDR3 likely stems from a read error. This chain joins TRBV5-6 and TRBJ2-3; TRBD2 might be the D (6 bases). V shed 4 bases and J shed 0 bases, with 18 bases lying between them. Germline values: CDR1 SGHDT, CDR2 YYEEEE. The CDR3 loop spans 17 amino acids. The CDR3, as DNA: TGTGCCAGCAGCCCGGGGCTAGCGTACTCTAGCACAGATACGCAGTATCTT. Its protein product is CASSPGLAYSSTDTQYL.

This clonotype was seen many times. V and J are TRBV4-1 and TRBJ2-1, with 7 bases identical to TRBD2. After removal of 0 bases from V and 4 bases from J, the junction contained 6 bases not matched to a gene. This CDR3 spans 16 amino acids. Germline V gene lookup returns CDR1 MGHRA and CDR2 YSYEKL. The CDR3 DNA reads as TGCGCCAGCAGCCAAGATAAGGTGGGAGGGTACAATGAGCAGTTCTTC. Its protein is CASSQDKVGGYNEQFF.

Only a few counts were recorded for this clonotype. The rearrangement links TRBV30 to TRBJ1-5; D uncertain. V was cut by 0 bases and J by 0 bases, with 12 bases left in between. The CDR3 runs to 16 residues. CDR1 GTSNPN and CDR2 SVGIG come from the germline V gene (reference sequence). This chain's CDR3 is CAWSVWSANSNQPQHF. CDR3 nucleotides: TGTGCCTGGAGTGTTTGGAGCGCTAATAGCAATCAGCCCCAGCATTTT.

The genes are TRBV10-3 and TRBJ1-5, with 7 bases that match TRBD1. The CDR3 length is 15 residues. Germline V lookup: CDR1 ENHRY, CDR2 SYGVKD. J was trimmed by 2 bases and V by 4 bases; bases with no gene match: 5. CDR3 in amino acids: CAISGTGTGNQPQHF. The DNA of the CDR3 is TGTGCCATCAGTGGGACCGGGACAGGCAATCAGCCCCAGCATTTT.

This chain's CDR3 is CASRPGQGANQPQHF. The CDR3 DNA reads TGCGCCAGCAGGCCGGGACAGGGGGCGAATCAGCCCCAGCATTTT. The V call is TRBV10-1, the J call TRBJ1-5, with 12 bases identical to TRBD1. This CDR3 contains 15 residues. The ends lost 6 bases at V and 4 bases at J; junction bases unmatched: 4. The germline V gene encodes CDR1 WNHNN and CDR2 SYGVQD (reference sequence).

Concerning this clonotype: Being one base from a much bigger clone, this may be a read error. The genes are TRBV4-1 and TRBJ2-1; 10 nucleotides match TRBD2. CDR1 is MGHRA, CDR2 YSYEKL, per germline. The length of the CDR3 is 15 residues. CDR3 nucleotides: TGCGCCAGCAGCCCCGGGACTAGCGTTTACAATGGGCAGTTCTTC. It yields the protein CASSPGTSVYNGQFF.

This sequence joins TRBV2 and TRBJ2-7; tentative D call: TRBD1 (5 bases). Per the germline V gene, CDR1 is SNHLY and CDR2 is FYNNEI. This CDR3 comprises 14 residues. V gave up 6 bases and J gave up 6 bases, with 18 bases separating them. CDR3 sequence: CASSLDGAVGEQYF. In DNA form, the CDR3 reads TGTGCCAGCAGCTTAGATGGGGCCGTGGGCGAGCAGTACTTC.

This sequence joins TRBV29-1 and TRBJ2-7; 8 bases map to TRBD2. This CDR3 is built from 16 residues. V shed 7 bases, J shed 4 bases, and the junction held 18 bases outside the gene matches. CDR1 is SQVTM, CDR2 ANQGSEA, per germline. CDR3 nucleotides: TGCAGCGCCGTGGGGATGGTCGGGAGGGCCGGGTACGAGCAGTACTTC. Translating gives CSAVGMVGRAGYEQYF.

DNA for the CDR3: TGTGCCACCAGCTCCTACGGGACTAGCGGAGCAGATACGCAGTATTTT. Its protein is CATSSYGTSGADTQYF. This chain links TRBV15 with TRBJ2-3, with 11 positions matching TRBD2. This CDR3 comprises 16 residues. V shed 5 bases, J shed 4 bases, and the junction held 8 bases outside the gene matches. Germline V lookup: CDR1 LNHNV, CDR2 YYDKDF (reference sequence).

This clonotype was seen more than once but under ten times. The chain links TRBV6-5 to TRBJ1-6; D possibly corresponds to TRBD1 (5 bases). Trimming shortened V by 2 bases and J by 16 bases, and 12 bases separated the two germline ends. The CDR3 is made up of 12 amino acids. Germline assignment: CDR1 MNHEY and CDR2 SVGAGI. The CDR3 nucleotides are TGTGCCAGCAGTTACCCGGGGGACCGTCTCCACTTT. This codes for CASSYPGDRLHF.

The CDR3 sequence: CASSFEVRASYEQYF. The CDR3 nucleotides read TGTGCCAGCAGCTTCGAGGTGAGGGCCTCCTACGAGCAGTACTTC. The V and J genes are TRBV11-2 and TRBJ2-7, with D perhaps TRBD2 (5 bases). Germline CDR1 and CDR2: SGHAT and FQNNGV. The CDR3 totals 15 residues. The germline V and J ends were trimmed by 3 bases and 0 bases, with 12 bases remaining between them.

This clonotype was counted only a few times. V and J are TRBV11-2 and TRBJ2-1; D gene unclear. V was trimmed by 0 bases and J by 4 bases, leaving 16 bases between them. Germline loops: CDR1 SGHAT, CDR2 FQNNGV. The CDR3 runs 17 residues. The CDR3 nucleotides read TGTGCCAGCAGCTTAGATAAAACGGCCTTACTTTACAATGAGCAGTTCTTC. Translating it yields CASSLDKTALLYNEQFF. Using reference TRBV11-2 and TRBJ2-1 for the parts outside the CDR3, the full variable domain is EAGVAQSPRYKIIEKRQSVAFWCNPISGHATLYWYQQILGQGPKLLIQFQNNGVVDDSQLPKDRFSAERLKGVDSTLKIQPAKLEDSAVYLCASSLDKTALLYNEQFFGPGTRLTVL.

The V and J genes are TRBV19 and TRBJ1-3; 7 bases align to TRBD1. The J segment lost 0 bases and the V segment lost 5 bases, leaving 7 bases of the junction unmatched. Germline V gene sequence: CDR1 LNHDA, CDR2 SQIVND (reference sequence). The CDR3 runs to 16 residues. This CDR3 is CASSATGVFSGNTIYF. The CDR3, as DNA: TGTGCCAGTAGTGCAACAGGGGTTTTCTCTGGAAACACCATATATTTT.